The 23 T cell receptor beta chains reported below all come from one sample, sequenced in a study of T cell responses to AZD1222 COVID-19 vaccine. The protocol was immunoSEQ multiplex PCR, while the TCRdb copy is restricted to in-frame clones and leaves out a portion. The sample includes over 80,000 clones, around 87% of them seen just once. The specimen comprised peripheral blood, sampled on day 0 of AZD1222 vaccination. The receptors shown here come from an adult in good health.

The count of this clone is one. This chain uses TRBV5-4 with TRBJ2-2; 10 bases align to TRBD1. Germline CDR1 is SGHNT and CDR2 is YYREEE (reference sequence). Germline trimming cut 2 bases from V and 3 bases from J; bases unmatched to any gene: 4. The CDR3 spans 16 residues. The CDR3 region is CASSFDRGQDTGELFF. CDR3 DNA sequence: TGTGCCAGCAGCTTTGACAGGGGGCAGGACACCGGGGAGCTGTTTTTT. The full variable domain, completed using reference TRBV5-4 and TRBJ2-2, is ETGVTQSPTHLIKTRGQQVTLRCSSQSGHNTVSWYQQALGQGPQFIFQYYREEENGRGNFPPRFSGLQFPNYSSELNVNALELDDSALYLCASSFDRGQDTGELFFGEGSRLTVL.

The J gene is TRBJ2-5, the V gene TRBV19; D is tentatively TRBD1 or TRBD2 (5 bases each). Germline CDR1 reads LNHDA; CDR2 reads SQIVND (reference sequence). Trimming pared 8 bases from V and 4 bases from J, leaving 11 bases between. The CDR3 contains 12 residues. The CDR3 reads CASEGAGETQYF. DNA of the CDR3: TGTGCCAGTGAAGGGGCGGGAGAGACCCAGTACTTC.

This clone was seen more than once but under ten times. The V and J genes are TRBV29-1 and TRBJ2-5, with 7 bases aligning to TRBD1. J lost 5 bases, V lost 0 bases, and 12 bases had no gene match. Germline V lookup: CDR1 SQVTM, CDR2 ANQGSEA. The CDR3 totals 16 residues. The CDR3 loop is CSVEDRLRGQDETQYF. CDR3 nucleotides: TGCAGCGTTGAAGATCGACTCCGAGGACAGGACGAGACCCAGTACTTC.

This chain connects TRBV27 to TRBJ2-3; D could derive from TRBD1 or TRBD2 (6 bases each). Germline CDR1 MNHEY, CDR2 SMNVEV (reference sequence). Trimming removed 2 bases at V and 4 bases at J, with 19 bases between. This CDR3 contains 17 residues. The DNA of the CDR3 is TGTGCCAGCAGTTTACGGGGGCCCAGCCCGGGGGCAGATACGCAGTATTTT. Amino acid sequence: CASSLRGPSPGADTQYF.

The chain links TRBV13 to TRBJ2-3; D gene ambiguous. Trimming cost V 2 bases and J 0 bases, with 6 bases left between them. The CDR3 is made up of 14 amino acids. CDR1 PRHDT and CDR2 FYEKMQ come from the germline V gene (reference sequence). CDR3 nucleotides: TGTGCCAGCAGCTTAACCGGGAGCACAGATACGCAGTATTTT. As protein: CASSLTGSTDTQYF.

V gene TRBV6-4 combines with J gene TRBJ2-3; D not certain. The CDR3 covers 14 residues. CDR1 is MRHNA, CDR2 SNTAGT, per germline. V lost 3 bases and J 2 bases, leaving 9 bases between the germline ends. CDR3 region: CASSERPDTDTQYF. The DNA for the CDR3 is TGTGCCAGCAGTGAACGACCAGACACAGATACGCAGTATTTT.

A single count supports this clone. This chain joins TRBV27 and TRBJ1-2; 11 bases are a match to TRBD1. In germline, CDR1 is MNHEY, CDR2 SMNVEV (reference sequence). V trimming: 6 bases; J trimming: 6 bases; junction bases outside the gene matches: 6. The CDR3 contains 14 residues. The DNA of the CDR3 is TGTGCCAGCAGCCGGACAGGGGGCAGGGATGGCTACACCTTC. Its translation is CASSRTGGRDGYTF.

The chain combines TRBV20-1 with TRBJ2-7; 8 bases map to TRBD1. Germline CDR1 and CDR2: DFQATT and SNEGSKA (reference sequence). This CDR3 spans 11 amino acids. The J segment lost 7 bases and the V segment lost 2 bases, leaving 1 base of the junction unmatched. The CDR3 loop is CSARRTGEQYF. CDR3 in DNA: TGCAGTGCTAGACGGACAGGGGAGCAGTACTTC.

The V gene is TRBV19, the J gene TRBJ2-1, with 8 bases aligning to TRBD1. The CDR3 is 17 residues long. From germline, CDR1 is LNHDA and CDR2 SQIVND (reference sequence). The V gene end was trimmed by 6 bases and the J gene end by 1 base; junction bases not matched to a gene: 11. The CDR3 region is CASRPSQGAISYNEQFF. As DNA, the CDR3 is TGTGCCAGTAGACCCTCCCAGGGGGCTATTTCCTACAATGAGCAGTTCTTC.

CDR3 coding DNA: TGTGCCAGCAGTCCCTTGTTCGGGACTAGCGGATCAGGTGAAGATACGCAGTATTTT. Translating gives CASSPLFGTSGSGEDTQYF. V is TRBV28 and J is TRBJ2-3, with 11 bases fitting TRBD2. V shed 5 bases, J shed 5 bases, and the junction held 18 bases outside the gene matches. CDR3 length: 19 amino acids. The germline gives CDR1 MDHEN, CDR2 SYDVKM.

V usage is TRBV12-3 or TRBV12-4 and J usage is TRBJ2-5; D uncertain. Trimming shortened V by 5 bases and J by 0 bases, and 4 bases separated the two germline ends. The length of the CDR3 is 12 residues. CDR3 region: CASSRNQETQYF. Written as DNA, the CDR3 is TGTGCCAGCAGTCGGAACCAAGAGACCCAGTACTTC.

This clone showed up just once. In nucleotides, the CDR3 is TGTGCCAGCAGCGATCCGACAGGGATCAATGAGCAGTTCTTC. This encodes CASSDPTGINEQFF. The chain uses TRBV5-6 and TRBJ2-1, with 7 nucleotides matching TRBD1. CDR1 SGHDT and CDR2 YYEEEE come from the germline V gene. V dropped 4 bases and J dropped 6; count of bases not matched to a gene: 7. CDR3 size: 14 residues.

The chain uses TRBV7-9 and TRBJ1-5; 7 positions match TRBD1. The CDR3 covers 15 residues. Unmatched junction bases numbered 7, after V lost 5 bases and J lost 3 bases. In germline, CDR1 is SEHNR, CDR2 FQNEAQ (reference sequence). This chain's CDR3 is CASSVQGLYNQPQHF. The CDR3 coding sequence is TGTGCCAGCAGCGTACAGGGGCTATACAATCAGCCCCAGCATTTT.

The gene calls are TRBV6-2 or TRBV6-3 and TRBJ2-5; tentative D call: TRBD1 (6 bases). The CDR3 length is 17 residues. Trimming pared 2 bases from V and 5 bases from J, leaving 21 bases between. CDR1 and CDR2 (germline): MNHEY, SVGEGT. CDR3 protein: CASSYAIPGADQETQYF. CDR3 DNA sequence: TGTGCCAGCAGTTACGCCATCCCAGGGGCAGATCAGGAGACCCAGTACTTC.

J is TRBJ2-1 and V is TRBV5-6; 8 nucleotides agree with TRBD2. With V trimmed by 3 bases and J by 6 bases, 14 bases remained unmatched. Germline-derived CDR1 and CDR2 are SGHDT and YYEEEE. The length of the CDR3 is 17 residues. CDR3 residues: CASSWTGGSGNPNEQFF. For the CDR3, the DNA is TGTGCCAGCAGCTGGACTGGAGGTAGCGGGAATCCCAATGAGCAGTTCTTC.

The chain uses TRBV5-1 and TRBJ1-6; D unresolved. CDR1 and CDR2 from the germline V gene are SGHRS and YFSETQ. V was pared by 5 bases and J by 9 bases, with 15 bases between. This CDR3 comprises 14 residues. The CDR3 DNA sequence: TGCGCCAGCAGTGTGGAAGGGTACAGTTCACCCCTCCACTTT. Protein: CASSVEGYSSPLHF.

The chain couples TRBV13 to TRBJ1-2; 9 positions agree with TRBD1. This CDR3 is 13 amino acids long. With V trimmed by 5 bases and J by 8 bases, 6 bases remained unmatched. Germline lookup yields CDR1 PRHDT and CDR2 FYEKMQ (reference sequence). CDR3 protein: CASSRTGERGYTF. The DNA for the CDR3 is TGTGCCAGCAGCCGGACAGGGGAACGGGGCTACACCTTC.

The chain is built from TRBV5-6 and TRBJ2-1; a possible D gene is TRBD2 (6 bases). This CDR3 spans 16 amino acids. The germline V gene has CDR1 SGHDT and CDR2 YYEEEE. The germline V and J ends were trimmed by 0 bases and 0 bases, with 10 bases remaining between them. The DNA of the CDR3 is TGTGCCAGCAGCTTGGATTTGGGGGGCTCCTACAATGAGCAGTTCTTC. This codes for CASSLDLGGSYNEQFF.

The chain is built from TRBV7-2 and TRBJ1-1; D is uncertain. The germline gives CDR1 SGHTA, CDR2 FQGNSA. V dropped 2 bases and J dropped 4 bases, with 11 bases sitting between them. The CDR3 is 14 amino acids. The CDR3 protein is CASSLNSGVTEAFF. The DNA for the CDR3 is TGTGCCAGCAGCTTAAACAGCGGGGTCACTGAAGCTTTCTTT.

This clone was seen just once. CDR3 coding DNA: TGTGCCAGCAGCGGGACAGGGGGTATCGGGGAGCTGTTTTTT. The encoded protein is CASSGTGGIGELFF. The V gene is TRBV5-4, the J gene TRBJ2-2; 11 bases map to TRBD1. Germline V gives CDR1 SGHNT, CDR2 YYREEE (reference sequence). The CDR3 sequence is 14 residues long. V lost 4 bases to trimming and J lost 7 bases; unmatched junction nucleotides: 3.

The chain uses TRBV9 and TRBJ1-2, with TRBD1 as a possible D gene (5 bases). The CDR3 length is 12 residues. Germline V CDR1 and CDR2: SGDLS, YYNGEE. V lost 3 bases, J lost 4 bases, and 7 bases lay in between. CDR3 nucleotide sequence: TGTGCCAGCAGCGAAGACAGCTATGGCTACACCTTC. Its translation: CASSEDSYGYTF.

V and J are TRBV4-3 and TRBJ1-2; TRBD1 aligns across 8 bases. The V segment lost 1 base and the J segment 2 bases; nucleotides outside the gene matches: 3. The CDR3 runs to 15 residues. Germline assignment: CDR1 LGHNA and CDR2 YSLEER. CDR3 residues: CASSQGTGKNYGYTF. In DNA, the CDR3 is TGCGCCAGCAGCCAAGGGACAGGGAAGAACTATGGCTACACCTTC.

The J gene is TRBJ2-7, the V gene TRBV5-1, with TRBD2 as a possible D gene (7 bases). The CDR3 totals 16 residues. V was shortened by 4 bases and J by 3 bases, with 20 bases between the two germline ends. Per germline, CDR1 SGHRS and CDR2 YFSETQ. CDR3 nucleotide sequence: TGCGCCAGCAGCACGGCGAGGGGGGGCGAGAGCTACGAGCAGTACTTC. It specifies CASSTARGGESYEQYF. The full variable domain, completed using reference TRBV5-1 and TRBJ2-7, is KAGVTQTPRYLIKTRGQQVTLSCSPISGHRSVSWYQQTPGQGLQFLFEYFSETQRNKGNFPGRFSGRQFSNSRSEMNVSTLELGDSALYLCASSTARGGESYEQYFGPGTRLTVT.